The T cell receptor (beta chain) described here comes from a study of neurological immune-mediated disorders. Findings of the study overall: Multiple sclerosis, the disease with the least TCR clonal expansion, fell below healthy controls, whereas HTLV-1-associated myelopathy showed the most. There were no CDR3 amino acid sequences shared by expanded clones across subjects, a result suggesting private repertoires in all groups.

The cDNA was generated through 5'RACE incorporating 10-nucleotide random UMIs. TCRdb re-called the 5' RACE reads with MiXCR, one entry per CDR3 protein. The sample shows roughly 21,000 distinct CDR3 sequences, more than 14% of them seen only once. As regards this clonotype: Its antigen remains unidentified.

There are 15 residues in the CDR3. V lost 4 bases and J 2 bases, leaving 12 bases between the germline ends. Germline assignment: CDR1 SGHDN and CDR2 FVKESK. The unsorted libraries were made from 2 million PBMCs kept at -80 C. The chain employs TRBV14 and TRBJ2-1; no firm D call. Specimen: PBMCs. The receptor was derived from a female donor with HTLV-1-associated myelopathy (HAM/TSP). The CDR3 reads CASSPHSSAYNEQFF. The CDR3 nucleotides read TGTGCCAGCAGCCCCCATAGCAGCGCCTACAATGAGCAGTTCTTC.